This T cell receptor (beta chain) was captured by sequencing in a study of identical twins. Regarding the study as a whole: Researchers caution that invariant MAIT and iNKT cells could partly confound zero-insertion analyses. Insertions ran lower in abundant cord blood beta clonotypes, though not in memory repertoires. Low generation-probability sequences were in excess among twin-shared out-of-frame alpha sequences.

Carrying unique molecular identifiers, the cDNA also gained a universal primer site through template switching. One entry per CDR3 protein, called by TCRdb with MiXCR from the 5' RACE reads. The sample has 1.5 million to 2 million distinct CDR3 sequences; less than 40% are singletons. This clonotype was seen just once. The target antigen is unknown. CDR1 LGHNA and CDR2 YNFKEQ come from the germline V gene. The CDR3 runs 17 residues. J was trimmed by 1 base and V by 1 base; bases with no gene match: 5. The sequencing sample was made of cord blood. The sequence derives from a newborn girl in good health. The V call is TRBV4-2, the J call TRBJ2-5; 11 bases are shared with TRBD1. The CDR3 spells CASSQALGTGGQETQYF. CDR3 sequence (DNA): TGTGCCAGCAGCCAAGCACTCGGGACAGGGGGCCAAGAGACCCAGTACTTC.